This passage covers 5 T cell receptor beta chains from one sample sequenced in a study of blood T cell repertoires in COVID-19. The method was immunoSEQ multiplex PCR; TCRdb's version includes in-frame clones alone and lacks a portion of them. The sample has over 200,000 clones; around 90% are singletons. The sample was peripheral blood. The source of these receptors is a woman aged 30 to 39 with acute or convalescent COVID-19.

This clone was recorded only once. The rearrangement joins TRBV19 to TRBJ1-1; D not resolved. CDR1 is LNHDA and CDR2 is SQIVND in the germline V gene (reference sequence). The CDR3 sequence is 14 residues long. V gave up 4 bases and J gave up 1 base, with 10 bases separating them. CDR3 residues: CASSSFFKNTEAFF. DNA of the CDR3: TGTGCCAGTAGTAGTTTTTTTAAGAACACTGAAGCTTTCTTT.

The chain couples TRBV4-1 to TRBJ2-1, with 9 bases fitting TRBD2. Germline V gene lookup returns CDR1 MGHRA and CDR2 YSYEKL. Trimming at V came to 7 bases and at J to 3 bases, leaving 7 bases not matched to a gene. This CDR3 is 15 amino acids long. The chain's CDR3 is CASKGGGRGYNEQFF. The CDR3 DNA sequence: TGCGCCAGCAAGGGAGGCGGGAGGGGCTACAATGAGCAGTTCTTC.

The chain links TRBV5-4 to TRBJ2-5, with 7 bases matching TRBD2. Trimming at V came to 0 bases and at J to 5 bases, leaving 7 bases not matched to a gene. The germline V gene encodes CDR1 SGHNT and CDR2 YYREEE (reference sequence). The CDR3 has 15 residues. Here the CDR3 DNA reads TGTGCCAGCAGCTTGGAAGGGGACTACAGGGAGACCCAGTACTTC. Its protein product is CASSLEGDYRETQYF. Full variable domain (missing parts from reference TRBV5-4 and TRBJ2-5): ETGVTQSPTHLIKTRGQQVTLRCSSQSGHNTVSWYQQALGQGPQFIFQYYREEENGRGNFPPRFSGLQFPNYSSELNVNALELDDSALYLCASSLEGDYRETQYFGPGTRLLVL.

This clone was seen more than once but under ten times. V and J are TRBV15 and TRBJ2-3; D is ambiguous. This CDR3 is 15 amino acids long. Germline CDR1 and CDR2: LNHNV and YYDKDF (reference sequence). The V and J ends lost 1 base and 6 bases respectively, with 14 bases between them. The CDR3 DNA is TGTGCCACCAGCAGAGCAGGTCTACAAAGGGATACGCAGTATTTT. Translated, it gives CATSRAGLQRDTQYF. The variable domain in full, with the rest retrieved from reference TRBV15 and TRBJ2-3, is DAMVIQNPRYQVTQFGKPVTLSCSQTLNHNVMYWYQQKSSQAPKLLFHYYDKDFNNEADTPDNFQSRRPNTSFCFLDIRSPGLGDTAMYLCATSRAGLQRDTQYFGPGTRLTVL.

This CDR3 is CASRRQGENTGELFF. In DNA, the CDR3 is TGTGCCAGTAGACGACAGGGGGAGAACACCGGGGAGCTGTTTTTT. The chain links TRBV19 to TRBJ2-2, with 9 bases lining up with TRBD1. Germline V CDR1 and CDR2: LNHDA, SQIVND (reference sequence). This CDR3 spans 15 amino acids. V lost 6 bases to trimming and J lost 1 base; unmatched junction nucleotides: 3.